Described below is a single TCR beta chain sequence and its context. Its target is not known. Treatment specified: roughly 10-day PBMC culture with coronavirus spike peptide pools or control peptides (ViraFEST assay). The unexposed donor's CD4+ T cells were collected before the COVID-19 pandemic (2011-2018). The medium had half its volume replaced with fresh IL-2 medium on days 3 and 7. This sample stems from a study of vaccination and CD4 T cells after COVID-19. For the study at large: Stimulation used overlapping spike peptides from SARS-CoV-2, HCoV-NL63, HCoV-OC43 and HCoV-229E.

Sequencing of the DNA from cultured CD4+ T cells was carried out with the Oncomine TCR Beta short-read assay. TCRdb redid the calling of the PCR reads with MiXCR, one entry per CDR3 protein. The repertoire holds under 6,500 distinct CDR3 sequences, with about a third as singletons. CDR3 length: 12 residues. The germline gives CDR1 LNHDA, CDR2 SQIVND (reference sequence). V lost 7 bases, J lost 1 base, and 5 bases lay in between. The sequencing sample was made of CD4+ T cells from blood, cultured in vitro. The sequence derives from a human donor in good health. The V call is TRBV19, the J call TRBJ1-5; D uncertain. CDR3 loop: CASTDSNQPQHF. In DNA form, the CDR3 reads TGTGCCAGTACGGACAGCAATCAGCCCCAGCATTTT.